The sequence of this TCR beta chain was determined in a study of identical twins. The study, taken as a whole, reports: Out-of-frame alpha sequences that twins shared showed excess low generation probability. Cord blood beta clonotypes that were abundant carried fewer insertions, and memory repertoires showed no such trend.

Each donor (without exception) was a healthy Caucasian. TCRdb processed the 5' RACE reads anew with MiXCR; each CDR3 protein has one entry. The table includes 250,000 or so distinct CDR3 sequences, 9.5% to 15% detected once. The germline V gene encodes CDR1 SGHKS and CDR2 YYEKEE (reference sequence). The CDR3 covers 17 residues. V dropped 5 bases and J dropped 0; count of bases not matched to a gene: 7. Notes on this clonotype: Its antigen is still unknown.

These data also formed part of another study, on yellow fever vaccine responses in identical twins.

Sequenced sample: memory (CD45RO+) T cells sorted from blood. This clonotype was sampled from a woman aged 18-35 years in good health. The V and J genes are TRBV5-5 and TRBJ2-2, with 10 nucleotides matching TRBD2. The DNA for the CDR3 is TGTGCCAGCAGACTCGATCTAGCGGGGGCGAACACCGGGGAGCTGTTTTTT. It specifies CASRLDLAGANTGELFF.